These 18 T cell receptor beta chains were all obtained from the same sample, sequenced in a study of cytomegalovirus exposure and HLA in healthy donors. Use of 60 Vbeta and 13 Jbeta primers characterized the PCR. Clones were read by immunoSEQ multiplex PCR, and TCRdb kept only the in-frame ones, dropping some. The table includes under 200,000 clones, around 80% detected once. Sequenced input: PBMCs. The source is a male donor in good health and CMV-seronegative.

The chain recombines TRBV7-9 with TRBJ1-1, with D possibly matching TRBD1 (5 bases). This CDR3 spans 15 amino acids. Per germline, CDR1 SEHNR and CDR2 FQNEAQ (reference sequence). With 5 bases removed from V and 4 bases from J, the gap between germline ends came to 17 bases. For the CDR3, the DNA is TGTGCCAGCAGCCCCCTAAAATCGGGGGGCACTGAAGCTTTCTTT. This translates into CASSPLKSGGTEAFF.

This sequence joins TRBV19 and TRBJ2-2; D not resolved. V was trimmed by 5 bases and J by 7 bases, leaving 8 bases between them. This CDR3 has 12 residues. Germline CDR1 reads LNHDA; CDR2 reads SQIVND (reference sequence). CDR3 residues: CASSWAYGELFF. The CDR3 nucleotides are TGTGCCAGTAGTTGGGCATACGGGGAGCTGTTTTTT. Based on the CDR3 plus reference TRBV19 and TRBJ2-2, the full variable domain is DGGITQSPKYLFRKEGQNVTLSCEQNLNHDAMYWYRQDPGQGLRLIYYSQIVNDFQKGDIAEGYSVSREKKESFPLTVTSAQKNPTAFYLCASSWAYGELFFGEGSRLTVL.

V and J are TRBV2 and TRBJ1-2; D is perhaps TRBD1 (5 bases). This CDR3 contains 14 residues. Trimming took 2 bases from V and 8 from J, leaving 15 bases between them. Germline CDR1 is SNHLY and CDR2 is FYNNEI. CDR3 region: CASSELPGSRGYTF. The CDR3 DNA reads TGTGCCAGCAGTGAACTTCCAGGGTCGAGAGGCTACACCTTC.

This chain links TRBV14 with TRBJ1-2, with D possibly TRBD1 on 5 matching bases. V was cut by 4 bases and J by 2 bases, with 14 bases left in between. Looked up from germline, CDR1 is SGHDN and CDR2 is FVKESK. This CDR3 has 15 residues. The CDR3 sequence is CASSPVMGGNYGYTF. The CDR3 DNA is TGTGCCAGCAGCCCCGTGATGGGGGGAAACTATGGCTACACCTTC.

This sequence joins TRBV18 and TRBJ1-4; 11 bases line up with TRBD1. Germline trimming cut 2 bases from V and 0 bases from J; bases unmatched to any gene: 8. This CDR3 region has 19 residues. Germline loops: CDR1 KGHSH, CDR2 LQKENI. Written as DNA, the CDR3 is TGTGCCAGCTCACCAATAGGAGGACAGGGGGCCTCAACTAATGAAAAACTGTTTTTT. This sequence encodes CASSPIGGQGASTNEKLFF.

This sequence joins TRBV28 and TRBJ2-3, with a tentative D call TRBD2 (5 bases). This CDR3 region has 18 residues. Germline loops: CDR1 MDHEN, CDR2 SYDVKM. V was clipped by 3 bases and J by 0 bases, with 19 bases between them. In nucleotides, the CDR3 is TGTGCCAGCAGTTTCCCCTCCGGAGGTACTCTAAGCACAGATACGCAGTATTTT. It yields the protein CASSFPSGGTLSTDTQYF. Combining the CDR3 with reference TRBV28 and TRBJ2-3 gives the whole variable domain DVKVTQSSRYLVKRTGEKVFLECVQDMDHENMFWYRQDPGLGLRLIYFSYDVKMKEKGDIPEGYSVSREKKERFSLILESASTNQTSMYLCASSFPSGGTLSTDTQYFGPGTRLTVL.

This chain links TRBV5-8 with TRBJ2-6, with D perhaps TRBD1 (6 bases). Trimming left V 5 bases short and J 3 bases short, with 18 bases between. Germline V gene data show CDR1 as SGHTS and CDR2 as YDEGEE. The CDR3 runs 17 residues. The CDR3: CASSLQGRGFGANVLTF. The CDR3 DNA reads TGTGCCAGCAGTTTACAGGGACGTGGCTTTGGGGCCAACGTCCTGACTTTC.

The rearrangement uses TRBV11-2 and TRBJ2-3, with 14 bases lining up with TRBD2. The V segment lost 4 bases and the J segment 5 bases; nucleotides outside the gene matches: 11. The CDR3 is 18 amino acids. Looked up from germline, CDR1 is SGHAT and CDR2 is FQNNGV. The CDR3 loop is CASSSNPGLAGGGDTQYF. The CDR3, as DNA: TGTGCCAGCAGCTCCAACCCCGGACTAGCGGGAGGAGGAGATACGCAGTATTTT.

The V and J genes are TRBV11-3 and TRBJ2-5; unclear D gene. The V end was cut by 1 base, the J end by 1 base, with 4 bases between. The CDR3 runs to 13 residues. Per germline, CDR1 SGHNT and CDR2 YENEEA. The chain's CDR3 is CASSLGSQETQYF. CDR3 DNA: TGTGCCAGCAGCTTAGGCAGCCAAGAGACCCAGTACTTC.

This clone came up a few times. The genes are TRBV5-4 and TRBJ2-3; 7 bases fit TRBD2. From germline, CDR1 is SGHNT and CDR2 YYREEE (reference sequence). J gave up 0 bases and V 4 bases, and 2 bases lay outside the gene matches. The CDR3 runs to 14 residues. The CDR3 nucleotides are TGTGCCAGCAGCAAGCGGGATAGCACAGATACGCAGTATTTT. Its translation is CASSKRDSTDTQYF.

In this sample, this clone turned up once. The rearrangement links TRBV9 to TRBJ1-5; tentatively, D is TRBD1 (5 bases). CDR1 and CDR2 from the germline V gene are SGDLS and YYNGEE. This CDR3 has 15 amino acids. V was shortened by 0 bases and J by 2 bases, with 9 bases between the two germline ends. DNA for the CDR3: TGTGCCAGCAGCGTAGAGGGGTTAGGCAATCAGCCCCAGCATTTT. Amino acid sequence: CASSVEGLGNQPQHF.

The chain recombines TRBV7-6 with TRBJ2-5; 10 bases fit TRBD1. The DNA end lines up better with TRBJ2-7; the J call may be wrong. The CDR3 has 15 amino acids. CDR1 and CDR2 (germline): SGHVS, FNYEAQ. CDR3 sequence reads: CASSLGTGEDYEQYF. CDR3 nucleotides: TGTGCCAGCAGCTTGGGGACAGGGGAGGACTACGAGCAGTACTTC.

V is TRBV7-9 and J is TRBJ2-3; 7 nucleotides align to TRBD2. With 8 bases clipped from V and 0 bases from J, the junction kept 5 bases outside the gene matches. The germline gives CDR1 SEHNR, CDR2 FQNEAQ (reference sequence). CDR3 size: 14 residues. The chain's CDR3 is CASSPGGSTDTQYF. CDR3 DNA: TGTGCCAGCTCCCCCGGGGGGAGCACAGATACGCAGTATTTT.

CDR3 sequence reads: CASSSPGTRSSYEQYF. DNA for the CDR3: TGTGCCAGCAGTTCCCCGGGGACTAGGAGCTCCTACGAGCAGTACTTC. V and J are TRBV28 and TRBJ2-7, with 8 bases lining up with TRBD2. The germline V gene has CDR1 MDHEN and CDR2 SYDVKM. This CDR3 has 16 residues. J was trimmed by 0 bases and V by 4 bases; bases with no gene match: 8.

The table lists this clone with a few counts. J is TRBJ2-2 and V is TRBV4-2; D might be TRBD1 (6 bases). CDR3 length: 16 residues. CDR1 LGHNA and CDR2 YNFKEQ come from the germline V gene. V dropped 1 base and J dropped 7 bases, with 16 bases sitting between them. CDR3 in DNA: TGTGCCAGCAGCCAAGGCCGAACAGGGCCGGACGGGGAGCTGTTTTTT. Translated: CASSQGRTGPDGELFF.

There are a few counts of this clone. This sequence joins TRBV11-1 and TRBJ2-1; 11 nucleotides line up with TRBD1. V lost 3 bases and J lost 8; bases outside the gene matches: 6. Germline V gives CDR1 SGHAT, CDR2 FQDESV (reference sequence). The CDR3 runs to 15 residues. This CDR3 is CASSFRTGGTDEQFF. CDR3 nucleotides: TGTGCCAGCAGCTTCCGGACAGGGGGCACGGATGAGCAGTTCTTC.

This rearrangement joins TRBV9 to TRBJ2-2; tentative D call: TRBD1 (6 bases). Deletions cut 5 bases from V and 1 base from J, with 6 bases between. The CDR3 contains 13 residues. Germline V gene data show CDR1 as SGDLS and CDR2 as YYNGEE. The CDR3 DNA reads as TGTGCCAGCAGGACAGGGAACACCGGGGAGCTGTTTTTT. Residues: CASRTGNTGELFF.

V and J are TRBV9 and TRBJ2-3, with D maybe TRBD2 (7 bases). With 4 bases removed from V and 5 bases from J, the gap between germline ends came to 14 bases. The CDR3 is made up of 14 amino acids. Germline V gene lookup returns CDR1 SGDLS and CDR2 YYNGEE. The chain's CDR3 is CASSRGGPRDTQYF. In nucleotides, the CDR3 is TGTGCCAGCAGCAGGGGGGGGCCGAGAGATACGCAGTATTTT.